This T cell receptor (beta chain) stems from a study of shared clonotypes between healthy human individuals. Germline lookup yields CDR1 SGHRS and CDR2 YFSETQ. The germline V and J ends were trimmed by 2 bases and 0 bases, with 9 bases remaining between them. The CDR3 runs 15 residues. The authors divided CD4+ cells into CD45RA+ naive and CD45RA-negative memory subsets. Genomic DNA belonging to each subset was distributed in equal measure over several immunoSEQ plates. Some clones are missing from TCRdb's copy, which holds only in-frame ones; the method was immunoSEQ multiplex PCR. The sample gives 2 million to 2.5 million clones, 90% to 95% of which show up once; 0.39% is in the top ten. A note on this clone: What it binds is unknown.

Study results and caveats: Clonotype sharing across a few donors was observed for around 4.8% of naive CD4 clonotypes. The sampled material consisted only of blood, and tissue repertoires are likely to differ.

This TCR derives from a man aged 18 to 29 in good health. Some clones in this sample may be carry-over from other donors' samples. This chain uses TRBV5-1 with TRBJ2-1, with TRBD1 as a possible D gene (5 bases). The sequencing sample was made of naive CD4+ T cells from PBMCs. The subset was: CD45RA+ positively selected. The CDR3 DNA reads TGCGCCAGCAGCTTTGGGGCACTCTCCTACAATGAGCAGTTCTTC. Translation gives CASSFGALSYNEQFF.